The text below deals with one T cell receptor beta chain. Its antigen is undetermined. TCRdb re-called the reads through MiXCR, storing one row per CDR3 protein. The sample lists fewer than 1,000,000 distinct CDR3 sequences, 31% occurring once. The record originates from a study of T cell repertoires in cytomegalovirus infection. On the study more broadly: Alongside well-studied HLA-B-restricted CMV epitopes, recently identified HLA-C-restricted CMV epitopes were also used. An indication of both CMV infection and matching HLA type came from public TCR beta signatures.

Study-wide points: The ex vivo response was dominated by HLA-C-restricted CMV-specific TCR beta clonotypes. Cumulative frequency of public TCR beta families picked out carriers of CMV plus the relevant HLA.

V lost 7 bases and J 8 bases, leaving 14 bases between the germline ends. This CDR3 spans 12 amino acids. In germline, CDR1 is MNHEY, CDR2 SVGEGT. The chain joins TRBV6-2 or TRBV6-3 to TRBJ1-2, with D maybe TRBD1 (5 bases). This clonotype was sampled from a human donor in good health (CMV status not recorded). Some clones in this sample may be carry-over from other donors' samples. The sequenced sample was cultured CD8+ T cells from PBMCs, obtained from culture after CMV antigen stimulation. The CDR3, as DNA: TGTGCCAGCACCACTGACAGATTGGGCTACACCTTC. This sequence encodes CASTTDRLGYTF.